The present entry profiles one TCR beta chain with its context. No cognate antigen has been identified for it. No qualities accompany the bases; no much larger clone lies one base away. The donors were 40 or so Caucasian individuals from Russia, aged 6 to 90 years, who were systemically healthy. Ten milliliters of peripheral blood were drawn from each donor into EDTA-treated Vacutainer tubes. Ficoll-Paque density-gradient centrifugation was used to isolate PBMCs, with at least 7 million obtained per sample. Total RNA was extracted from PBMCs with Trizol reagent, with at least 5.5 micrograms obtained per sample. For every donor, flow cytometry on a PBMC aliquot measured the percentage of naive CD45RAhigh/CD27high T cells. The record originates from a study of blood T cells in healthy people across ages (dated by TCRdb to the mid-2010s). Notes on the research overall: In model experiments, template switching captured roughly one uniquely barcoded TCR beta cDNA molecule for every two T cells. To track age-related changes in TCR beta repertoire diversity, the study relied on deep sequencing normalized with unique cDNA molecular identifiers. Four age groups were formed from the donors: young (average about 17 years), middle-aged (approximately 39), aged (roughly 56) and long-lived (about 75). To avoid experimental bias, donors of different ages were randomly spread across the sequencing lanes. The study analyzed two additional independent replicas of 1 million unique cDNA reads from the same blood draw for two donors, one aged 18 to 29 and one aged 80 or older.

What the work shows at the level of the full study, not this receptor alone: Donor CMV infection status was unknown, potentially confounding age-related changes in expanded clonotypes. The percentage of naive T cells measured by flow cytometry correlated strongly with observed TCR beta diversity. Estimates of total diversity based on one million sequenced T cells were regarded as lower bounds and as underestimates. Conclusive comparison of naive and antigen-experienced compartments was prevented by the profiling of bulk unsorted PBMCs. Compared with the aged group, the long-lived group had more naive CD4+ T cells, fewer expanded clones and increased TCR diversity, a pattern suggesting age selection. As age increased, observed TCR beta diversity per million T cells dropped in a roughly linear way, and a significant reduction was already evident by age roughly 40.

The method was 5' RACE. The instrument given in TCRdb is Illumina HiSeq 2500. A second roughly 6 to 12 cycle PCR used a sample-barcoded 5' primer and a J-beta primer mix. A template-switch 5' adaptor carrying 12 random nucleotides introduced a unique molecular identifier onto each TCR beta cDNA molecule. Each sample yielded at least 3 million CDR3-containing paired-end reads. First-strand cDNA was synthesized from all RNA with the Mint cDNA synthesis kit, primed by a TRBC-specific oligonucleotide. Following uracil-DNA glycosylase treatment, a first 18-cycle PCR with universal primers M1SS and BC2_uni_R was performed on all cDNA. The study's own analysis went as follows. Each sample was normalized by randomly selecting 1 million high-quality reads, each carrying a distinct molecular identifier. Reads with shared molecular identifiers were discarded instead of being binned into consensus sequences. MiTCR, run with a Q25 quality threshold and the strictest error-elimination algorithm, handled CDR3 identification, clonotype clustering and error correction. Lower-bound total TCR beta diversity was estimated with a nonparametric unseen species model using Euler transformation. TCRdb ran its own pipeline on the public reads, namely fastp trimming at Q25 and MiXCR clone calling, and kept in-frame beta chains. Every distinct CDR3 protein forms one entry, paired with its most common genes and DNA. Here the V and J calls rest on TCRdb's processing, not on the authors' analysis. The sample contains about 780,000 distinct CDR3 sequences, 35% to 50% of them found a single time. 15% to 20% of the sample belongs to the ten largest clones.

Trimming takes 10 bases from V and 3 bases from J, and the germline ends sit 22 bases apart. The CDR3 starts with the cysteine, ends with the phenylalanine, and has 15 residues. Only the CDR3 DNA is retained, 45 bases long and in frame from the first base. CDR1 and CDR2, looked up from the germline V gene, are MNHEY and SVGAGI. This TCR was sampled from a man older than 75 in good health. Sample: blood. The chain couples TRBV6-5 to TRBJ2-7; TRBD2 is a weak D gene call, 6 bases matching. At the DNA level, the sequence is TGTGCCACCAAGGAGGGCCCAAACCCCCTCTACGAGCAGTACTTC. Its product reads: CATKEGPNPLYEQYF.